This TCR beta chain was recovered during a study of spatial heterogeneity in lung cancer. The overall study: The mean occurrence of each unique TCR and UMI combination in raw reads exceeded eight.

This clonotype was observed a few times. Its target is unknown. Broader study findings: Resection saw ubiquitous expanded tumor TCRs appear in blood more than follow-up did.

TCRdb re-analysed the 5' RACE reads in MiXCR, keeping a single row per CDR3 protein. This sample yields over 14,000 distinct CDR3 sequences, of which 6.5% to 8.5% are seen a single time; about 33% belongs to the top ten. The CDR3 sequence is 13 residues long. Germline V gene lookup returns CDR1 SNHLY and CDR2 FYNNEI. The V segment lost 6 bases and the J segment 6 bases; nucleotides outside the gene matches: 6. Time point given: sample taken at primary tumor resection. Whole RNA, which was extracted from tumor, nontumor lung tissue or frozen PBMC, was sequenced without any cell sorting. Samples came from some 71 TRACERx patients with untreated early-stage lung cancer.

The sequences come from PBMCs, collected at surgery. J is TRBJ2-7 and V is TRBV2; TRBD2 agrees at 9 bases. This TCR derives from a female donor with early-stage non-small cell lung cancer. This CDR3 reads CASRVAGVLEQYF. For the CDR3, the DNA is TGTGCCAGCAGGGTAGCGGGAGTCCTCGAGCAGTACTTC. The full variable domain, rest sourced from reference TRBV2 and TRBJ2-7, is EPEVTQTPSHQVTQMGQEVILRCVPISNHLYFYWYRQILGQKVEFLVSFYNNEISEKSEIFDDQFSVERPDGSNFTLKIRSTKLEDSAMYFCASRVAGVLEQYFGPGTRLTVT.